One and the same sample provided the 23 T cell receptor beta chains below, sequenced in a study of beta chain features in type 1 diabetes. The antigens for these receptors are not known. Study outcomes and limitations: In every one of the four CD4+ subsets, TCRB CDR3s were moderately but significantly shorter in Type 1 diabetes patients.

Since all of the isolated RNA was reverse transcribed, expressed TCRB transcripts were what got sequenced. Assay used: immunoSEQ multiplex PCR; TCRdb lists only in-frame clones, some missing. The sample includes roughly 150,000 clones, approximately 62% of them seen just once. The material sequenced was naive CD4+ T cells from blood. All receptors derive from a man aged 25-45 years with type 1 diabetes.

Worth noting for this clone: This sample also contains other DNA sequences that code for the same CDR3. The genes are TRBV30 and TRBJ1-5; tentative D call: TRBD1 (6 bases). CDR3 length: 13 amino acids. The germline V and J ends were trimmed by 1 base and 4 bases, with 8 bases remaining between them. Per germline, CDR1 GTSNPN and CDR2 SVGIG (reference sequence). The CDR3 spells CAWSGGRNQPQHF. CDR3 in DNA: TGTGCCTGGAGTGGGGGGCGGAATCAGCCCCAGCATTTT. The full variable domain, rest sourced from reference TRBV30 and TRBJ1-5, is SQTIHQWPATLVQPVGSPLSLECTVEGTSNPNLYWYRQAAGRGLQLLFYSVGIGQISSEVPQNLSASRPQDRQFILSSKKLLLSDSGFYLCAWSGGRNQPQHFGDGTRLSIL.

This chain uses TRBV5-6 with TRBJ2-3; D may be TRBD1 or TRBD2 (5 bases each). The CDR3 sequence is 17 residues long. CDR1 and CDR2 from the germline V gene are SGHDT and YYEEEE. Trimming took 6 bases from V and 0 from J, leaving 20 bases between them. For the CDR3, the DNA is TGTGCCAGCATCCCATTAACGGGGCCTTCTAGCACAGATACGCAGTATTTT. It encodes CASIPLTGPSSTDTQYF.

This clone appeared a single time. The J gene is TRBJ2-2, the V gene TRBV25-1, with D perhaps TRBD1 or TRBD2 (5 bases each). Trimming removed 4 bases from V and 2 bases from J, with 11 bases in between. The germline V gene has CDR1 MGHDK and CDR2 SYGVNS. There are 15 residues in the CDR3. Written as DNA, the CDR3 is TGTGCCAGCAGTGGTATGAGGGGTAACACCGGGGAGCTGTTTTTT. Translated: CASSGMRGNTGELFF. Based on the CDR3 plus reference TRBV25-1 and TRBJ2-2, the full variable domain is EADIYQTPRYLVIGTGKKITLECSQTMGHDKMYWYQQDPGMELHLIHYSYGVNSTEKGDLSSESTVSRIRTEHFPLTLESARPSHTSQYLCASSGMRGNTGELFFGEGSRLTVL.

J is TRBJ2-2 and V is TRBV29-1, with D possibly being TRBD2 (5 bases). CDR3 length equals 15 residues. Germline CDR1 SQVTM, CDR2 ANQGSEA. The V end was cut by 6 bases, the J end by 4 bases, with 18 bases between. CDR3 region: CSVALSVGGTGELFF. The DNA of the CDR3 is TGCAGCGTCGCCCTTAGCGTCGGCGGCACCGGGGAGCTGTTTTTT.

Points on this clone: This CDR3 is also generated by other DNA sequences in the sample. The V and J genes are TRBV29-1 and TRBJ1-2; D possibly corresponds to TRBD1 (6 bases). Trimming took 3 bases from V and 5 from J, leaving 7 bases between them. Looked up from germline, CDR1 is SQVTM and CDR2 is ANQGSEA. This CDR3 contains 11 residues. This CDR3 reads CSVDRGYGYTF. The CDR3 bases are TGCAGCGTTGACAGGGGATATGGCTACACCTTC. Full variable domain (remainder filled in from reference TRBV29-1 and TRBJ1-2): SAVISQKPSRDICQRGTSLTIQCQVDSQVTMMFWYRQQPGQSLTLIATANQGSEATYESGFVIDKFPISRPNLTFSTLTVSNMSPEDSSIYLCSVDRGYGYTFGSGTRLTVV.

The rearrangement joins TRBV28 to TRBJ1-5, with 7 bases aligning to TRBD1. This CDR3 comprises 15 residues. Germline V gene sequence: CDR1 MDHEN, CDR2 SYDVKM. V shed 2 bases, J shed 7 bases, and the junction held 8 bases outside the gene matches. CDR3 DNA sequence: TGTGCCAGCAGTTTACATCAGGGGGTAGGACAGCCCCAGCATTTT. Translated, it gives CASSLHQGVGQPQHF.

This chain joins TRBV30 and TRBJ2-5; D tentatively fits TRBD1 or TRBD2 (6 bases each). CDR1 is GTSNPN and CDR2 is SVGIG in the germline V gene (reference sequence). Between the trimmed V and J ends, which lost 0 bases and 4 bases, there was a span of 15 bases. The CDR3 loop spans 15 amino acids. The CDR3, as DNA: TGTGCCTGGAGTGTTGATACGGGGGCAGGAGAGACCCAGTACTTC. It translates to CAWSVDTGAGETQYF. The full variable domain, completed using reference TRBV30 and TRBJ2-5, is SQTIHQWPATLVQPVGSPLSLECTVEGTSNPNLYWYRQAAGRGLQLLFYSVGIGQISSEVPQNLSASRPQDRQFILSSKKLLLSDSGFYLCAWSVDTGAGETQYFGPGTRLLVL.

The V call is TRBV25-1, the J call TRBJ2-5; 9 bases align to TRBD1. The ends lost 6 bases at V and 3 bases at J; junction bases unmatched: 8. CDR3 size: 15 residues. The germline V gene has CDR1 MGHDK and CDR2 SYGVNS. Here the CDR3 reads CASSDWDREKETQYF. As DNA, the CDR3 is TGTGCCAGCAGCGATTGGGACAGGGAAAAAGAGACCCAGTACTTC.

The rearrangement joins TRBV7-8 to TRBJ2-6; D not certain. Trimming took off 7 bases at V and 0 bases at J, with 4 bases between the two ends. This CDR3 contains 13 residues. The V gene's germline CDR1 is SGHVS and CDR2 FQNEAQ. CDR3 residues: CASTFSGANVLTF. The CDR3 DNA reads as TGTGCCAGCACCTTCTCTGGGGCCAACGTCCTGACTTTC.

This chain joins TRBV11-2 and TRBJ1-6; the match to TRBD1 covers 8 bases. The CDR3 is 14 residues long. Germline V CDR1 and CDR2: SGHAT, FQNNGV. Unmatched junction bases numbered 12, after V lost 9 bases and J lost 11 bases. CDR3 bases: TGTGCCAGTAGGACAGGGAGTTCCTTCGCACCCCTCCACTTT. Translated, it gives CASRTGSSFAPLHF.

The chain employs TRBV10-2 and TRBJ2-5; 9 bases are a match to TRBD2. The CDR3 has 13 residues. The V segment lost 8 bases and the J segment 3 bases; nucleotides outside the gene matches: 4. Germline CDR1 reads WSHSY; CDR2 reads SAAADI. The chain's CDR3 is CASAGGIEETQYF. CDR3 nucleotides: TGCGCCAGCGCGGGAGGGATCGAAGAGACCCAGTACTTC.

This clone was seen a single time. The chain carries TRBV5-1 and TRBJ2-6; D gene unclear. The CDR3 runs 14 residues. Germline V gene lookup returns CDR1 SGHRS and CDR2 YFSETQ. The ends were cut back, 6 bases at V and 0 bases at J, with 7 bases in the middle. DNA for the CDR3: TGCGCCAGCAACCCGTCCTCTGGGGCCAACGTCCTGACTTTC. Its translation is CASNPSSGANVLTF.

The genes are TRBV6-5 and TRBJ2-7; 8 bases are a match to TRBD1. Germline V gene data show CDR1 as MNHEY and CDR2 as SVGAGI. The CDR3 spans 15 residues. V was clipped by 6 bases and J by 2 bases; unmatched bases: 9. The DNA for the CDR3 is TGTGCCAGCAGGCCCGGGACAGGTAATACCTACGAGCAGTACTTC. Translating gives CASRPGTGNTYEQYF.

This sequence joins TRBV5-1 and TRBJ2-3, with D unclear. The V gene lost 0 bases and the J gene lost 4 bases, with 6 bases spanning the gap. Germline V CDR1 and CDR2: SGHRS, YFSETQ. The CDR3 is made up of 13 amino acids. CDR3 amino acids: CASSLVPADTQYF. CDR3 DNA sequence: TGCGCCAGCAGCTTGGTACCCGCAGATACGCAGTATTTT.

This clone was counted between two and nine times. This chain uses TRBV5-1 with TRBJ2-6; no clear D gene. The CDR3 consists of 14 residues. Trimming took 0 bases from V and 3 from J, leaving 4 bases between them. Per the germline V gene, CDR1 is SGHRS and CDR2 is YFSETQ. DNA for the CDR3: TGCGCCAGCAGCTTGGGCGTTGGGGCCAACGTCCTGACTTTC. Protein sequence: CASSLGVGANVLTF.

This clone was detected only a few times. J is TRBJ2-5 and V is TRBV29-1; the match to TRBD1 covers 9 bases. J gave up 4 bases and V 7 bases, and 4 bases lay outside the gene matches. CDR1 is SQVTM, CDR2 ANQGSEA, per germline. This CDR3 is built from 12 residues. The CDR3: CSATDRGETQYF. CDR3 in DNA: TGCAGCGCCACGGACAGGGGAGAGACCCAGTACTTC.

V usage is TRBV7-2 and J usage is TRBJ2-5; either TRBD1 or TRBD2 may supply D (5 bases each). The CDR3 covers 13 residues. CDR1 SGHTA and CDR2 FQGNSA come from the germline V gene. With 7 bases removed from V and 5 bases from J, the gap between germline ends came to 14 bases. The chain's CDR3 is CASTLARGETQYF. CDR3 nucleotides: TGTGCCAGCACCCTAGCTAGGGGTGAGACCCAGTACTTC.

This rearrangement joins TRBV29-1 to TRBJ2-5; possible D gene TRBD2, 5 bases. Deletions cut 3 bases from V and 4 bases from J, with 12 bases between. The CDR3 is made up of 13 amino acids. From germline, CDR1 is SQVTM and CDR2 ANQGSEA. The CDR3: CSVDGSGRETQYF. In nucleotides, the CDR3 is TGCAGCGTTGATGGGTCTGGGAGAGAGACCCAGTACTTC. The full variable domain, in which reference TRBV29-1 and TRBJ2-5 provide the parts outside the CDR3, is SAVISQKPSRDICQRGTSLTIQCQVDSQVTMMFWYRQQPGQSLTLIATANQGSEATYESGFVIDKFPISRPNLTFSTLTVSNMSPEDSSIYLCSVDGSGRETQYFGPGTRLLVL.

Only one count was recorded for this clone. V gene TRBV4-1 combines with J gene TRBJ2-7; D gene uncertain. Trimming cost V 2 bases and J 5 bases, with 7 bases left between them. CDR3 length: 12 residues. Germline CDR1 and CDR2: MGHRA and YSYEKL. The CDR3 protein is CASSQPFDEQYF. The CDR3 coding sequence is TGCGCCAGCAGCCAACCCTTCGACGAGCAGTACTTC.

V is TRBV25-1 and J is TRBJ2-7; D remains unclear. This CDR3 has 15 residues. Germline V lookup: CDR1 MGHDK, CDR2 SYGVNS. V lost 2 bases and J 0 bases, leaving 11 bases between the germline ends. The CDR3 DNA reads as TGTGCCAGCAGTGAAGCAGGCTCCAGCTCCTACGAGCAGTACTTC. Its protein is CASSEAGSSSYEQYF.

The rearrangement uses TRBV29-1 and TRBJ2-3; tentative D call: TRBD1 (5 bases). V was pared by 4 bases and J by 6 bases, with 14 bases between. Germline V gene lookup returns CDR1 SQVTM and CDR2 ANQGSEA. The CDR3 is made up of 13 amino acids. The CDR3 sequence is CSVATVLVDTQYF. The CDR3 bases are TGCAGCGTTGCGACAGTGTTGGTGGATACGCAGTATTTT.

This chain joins TRBV28 and TRBJ2-7; D is possibly TRBD2 (6 bases). The germline gives CDR1 MDHEN, CDR2 SYDVKM. The CDR3 has 16 amino acids. The germline V and J ends were trimmed by 5 bases and 3 bases, with 20 bases remaining between them. The CDR3 loop reads CASSRSSGLPLYEQYF. CDR3 bases: TGTGCCAGCAGTCGTTCATCGGGACTCCCTCTCTACGAGCAGTACTTC.

Comments on this clone: The same CDR3 also results from other DNA sequences found in this sample. The rearrangement links TRBV30 to TRBJ2-1; 12 nucleotides agree with TRBD2. V gave up 3 bases and J gave up 4 bases; unmatched junction bases: 1. CDR1 and CDR2 (germline): GTSNPN, SVGIG (reference sequence). The CDR3 covers 14 residues. CDR3 sequence: CAWSGTSGYNEQFF. The CDR3 DNA is TGTGCCTGGAGCGGGACTAGCGGGTACAATGAGCAGTTCTTC.